The clone carrying this T cell receptor beta chain was detected a few times. What it binds is not known. Reverse transcribing all isolated RNA meant expressed TCRB transcripts were sequenced. About 3.4 million reads per sample on average were obtained from naive, central memory and regulatory T cell samples. TCRdb's copy holds only in-frame clones and misses some; the assay was immunoSEQ multiplex PCR. The table records under 250,000 clones, approximately 13% of them present only once. Sorted populations were all over 95% pure. CDR3 length equals 16 residues. The germline CDR1 and CDR2 sequences are SNHLY and FYNNEI. The V end was cut by 1 base, the J end by 5 bases, with 16 bases between. The data originate from a study of beta chain features in type 1 diabetes. Overall study results and limits: HLA effects on TCRB rearrangement stayed unresolved here. A closer apparent resemblance between naive, central memory and Treg TCRB repertoires was seen in patients than in healthy donors. All four CD4+ subsets from Type 1 diabetes patients carried moderately but significantly shorter TCRB CDR3s.

This chain connects TRBV2 to TRBJ2-3, with D perhaps matching TRBD2 (7 bases). Sequenced sample: naive CD4+ T cells from blood. This clonotype originated in a man aged 25-40 years with type 1 diabetes. The CDR3 is CASSEEGGGRGDTQYF. The CDR3 nucleotides read TGTGCCAGCAGTGAAGAAGGGGGGGGCCGGGGAGATACGCAGTATTTT.